Listed here are 24 T cell receptor beta chains from one sample, sequenced in a study of immune evolution from preneoplasia to lung adenocarcinoma. Method: immunoSEQ multiplex PCR; TCRdb's copy keeps in-frame clones and lacks some. Altogether roughly 6,000 clones are present, about three quarters being singletons, with the ten largest covering 5.5% to 6.5%. The sequenced material came from FFPE invasive lung adenocarcinoma tissue. Receptors originate from a person in their fifties or sixties with lung adenocarcinoma.

The gene calls are TRBV27 and TRBJ1-1; D remains unclear. V was cut by 3 bases and J by 7 bases, with 6 bases left in between. Germline CDR1 and CDR2: MNHEY and SMNVEV (reference sequence). This CDR3 has 11 amino acids. The CDR3 sequence: CASSFHHEAFF. DNA for the CDR3: TGTGCCAGCAGTTTCCACCATGAAGCTTTCTTT.

The chain links TRBV6-5 to TRBJ1-4; 7 positions agree with TRBD1. Germline loops: CDR1 MNHEY, CDR2 SVGAGI. V lost 2 bases, J lost 10 bases, and 13 bases stayed unmatched. The CDR3 runs to 16 residues. Here the CDR3 DNA reads TGTGCCAGCAGTTACCGGCAAGGGGGCCCTGAAGGAAAACTGTTTTTT. Amino acids: CASSYRQGGPEGKLFF.

CDR3 nucleotide sequence: TGTGCCAGCAGTACCTCGGGAGCTGGGGCCAACGTCCTGACTTTC. Translating it yields CASSTSGAGANVLTF. The chain joins TRBV6-1 to TRBJ2-6; D is perhaps TRBD2 (6 bases). The CDR3 spans 15 residues. Per germline, CDR1 MNHNS and CDR2 SASEGT. Trimming shortened V by 5 bases and J by 2 bases, and 10 bases separated the two germline ends.

V usage is TRBV5-4 and J usage is TRBJ2-5; D might be TRBD1 (5 bases). V was cut by 0 bases and J by 2 bases, with 11 bases left in between. Germline V gives CDR1 SGHNT, CDR2 YYREEE (reference sequence). The CDR3 spans 15 residues. CDR3 residues: CASSLDQGRQETQYF. As DNA, the CDR3 is TGTGCCAGCAGCTTGGACCAGGGCCGACAAGAGACCCAGTACTTC.

J is TRBJ1-5 and V is TRBV30; D gene unclear. In germline, CDR1 is GTSNPN, CDR2 SVGIG (reference sequence). The V and J ends lost 6 bases and 6 bases respectively, with 15 bases between them. The CDR3 loop spans 13 amino acids. CDR3 sequence (DNA): TGTGCCTGCGCGGCCGGATCGGGTCAGCCCCAGCATTTT. It is translated as CACAAGSGQPQHF.

This clone was seen only a few times. V and J are TRBV4-2 and TRBJ2-1; D uncertain. This CDR3 region has 14 residues. The germline V gene has CDR1 LGHNA and CDR2 YNFKEQ. Trimming shortened V by 0 bases and J by 10 bases, and 13 bases separated the two germline ends. Here the CDR3 DNA reads TGTGCCAGCAGCCAAGACCGGACCCCCGAAGAGCAGTTCTTC. Residues: CASSQDRTPEEQFF.

The chain has TRBV7-9 and TRBJ2-1; 11 bases are shared with TRBD2. The trim removed 4 bases at V and 6 bases at J, leaving 8 bases unmatched. Germline V CDR1 and CDR2: SEHNR, FQNEAQ (reference sequence). The CDR3 totals 16 residues. The CDR3: CASSSDTSGSFNEQFF. The DNA of the CDR3 is TGTGCCAGCAGCTCCGATACTAGCGGGAGTTTCAATGAGCAGTTCTTC.

V gene TRBV19 combines with J gene TRBJ1-1, with 8 bases matching TRBD1. Germline V gives CDR1 LNHDA, CDR2 SQIVND (reference sequence). With 6 bases clipped from V and 4 bases from J, the junction kept 4 bases outside the gene matches. The CDR3 spans 13 residues. The CDR3 sequence is CASRDRGPTEAFF. The DNA for the CDR3 is TGTGCCAGTAGAGACAGGGGCCCCACTGAAGCTTTCTTT.

The chain combines TRBV5-4 with TRBJ2-7, with 10 positions matching TRBD2. Trimming removed 1 base from V and 4 bases from J; junction bases left unmatched: 5. Per germline, CDR1 SGHNT and CDR2 YYREEE (reference sequence). The CDR3 has 15 residues. The CDR3 loop reads CASSLISSGSYEQYF. CDR3 nucleotides: TGTGCCAGCAGCTTGATTTCTAGCGGGAGTTACGAGCAGTACTTC.

CDR3 residues: CACTGYAPEAFF. CDR3 in DNA: TGTGCCTGTACAGGGTATGCACCTGAAGCTTTCTTT. The chain joins TRBV30 to TRBJ1-1; possible D gene TRBD1, 6 bases. Germline CDR1 reads GTSNPN; CDR2 reads SVGIG (reference sequence). V was cut by 6 bases and J by 6 bases, with 14 bases left in between. The CDR3 consists of 12 residues.

V and J are TRBV7-3 and TRBJ2-5; TRBD1 matches 9 bases. The V gene end was trimmed by 5 bases and the J gene end by 5 bases; junction bases not matched to a gene: 3. The CDR3 extends over 13 amino acids. Germline V gene sequence: CDR1 SGHTA, CDR2 FQGTGA. The CDR3 region has the DNA TGTGCCAGCAGCCACGACAGGGGGGAGACCCAGTACTTC. This encodes CASSHDRGETQYF.

This clone was detected only once. This chain uses TRBV4-1 with TRBJ2-3; D uncertain. The CDR3 covers 11 residues. V was clipped by 0 bases and J by 7 bases, with 2 bases between them. Germline CDR1 is MGHRA and CDR2 is YSYEKL. The DNA for the CDR3 is TGCGCCAGCAGCCAAGAACATACGCAGTATTTT. Its translation: CASSQEHTQYF.

V and J are TRBV28 and TRBJ2-3, with 7 bases fitting TRBD2. This CDR3 comprises 12 residues. V trimming: 6 bases; J trimming: 10 bases; junction bases outside the gene matches: 7. Germline V gene lookup returns CDR1 MDHEN and CDR2 SYDVKM. The DNA for the CDR3 is TGTGCCAGCAGGTACCGGGACTATGCGCAGTATTTT. Translating it yields CASRYRDYAQYF. Supplemented by reference TRBV28 and TRBJ2-3, the full variable domain reads DVKVTQSSRYLVKRTGEKVFLECVQDMDHENMFWYRQDPGLGLRLIYFSYDVKMKEKGDIPEGYSVSREKKERFSLILESASTNQTSMYLCASRYRDYAQYFGPGTRLTVL.

The rearrangement links TRBV28 to TRBJ1-5; D is unresolved. The germline V gene has CDR1 MDHEN and CDR2 SYDVKM. This CDR3 has 14 residues. With 1 base removed from V and 4 bases from J, the gap between germline ends came to 8 bases. CDR3 sequence (DNA): TGTGCCAGCAGTTTATTTTCCGGGAATCAGCCCCAGCATTTT. Translation gives CASSLFSGNQPQHF.

The rearrangement uses TRBV4-2 and TRBJ2-3; 9 bases map to TRBD2. CDR3 length: 17 residues. The germline CDR1 and CDR2 sequences are LGHNA and YNFKEQ. V gave up 0 bases and J gave up 0 bases; unmatched junction bases: 4. For the CDR3, the DNA is TGTGCCAGCAGCCAAGATCCTAGCGGGATCAGCACAGATACGCAGTATTTT. The encoded protein is CASSQDPSGISTDTQYF.

The chain has TRBV20-1 and TRBJ2-1, with D maybe TRBD1 (5 bases). The CDR3 runs 11 residues. Trimming pared 7 bases from V and 6 bases from J, leaving 10 bases between. Germline V gene data show CDR1 as DFQATT and CDR2 as SNEGSKA (reference sequence). CDR3: CSVGHLNEQFF. CDR3 DNA: TGCAGTGTCGGACACCTCAATGAGCAGTTCTTC.

V gene TRBV6-1 combines with J gene TRBJ2-7; 8 bases agree with TRBD1. With V trimmed by 7 bases and J by 7 bases, 12 bases remained unmatched. Germline CDR1 reads MNHNS; CDR2 reads SASEGT. The CDR3 is made up of 14 amino acids. CDR3 nucleotide sequence: TGTGCCAGCAAAAGGACAGGGATCGGATGGGAGCAGTACTTC. It codes for CASKRTGIGWEQYF.

V usage is TRBV6-4 and J usage is TRBJ2-2; D is undetermined. The CDR3 consists of 14 residues. Per the germline V gene, CDR1 is MRHNA and CDR2 is SNTAGT. Trimming shortened V by 0 bases and J by 4 bases, and 6 bases separated the two germline ends. The CDR3 DNA reads TGTGCCAGCAGTGACTCGGCTAGCACCGGGGAGCTGTTTTTT. Its translation: CASSDSASTGELFF.

This clone was found once. The rearrangement links TRBV5-6 to TRBJ2-5; the D is unclear. V dropped 0 bases and J dropped 3 bases, with 15 bases sitting between them. This CDR3 is 16 amino acids long. CDR1 and CDR2 (germline): SGHDT, YYEEEE. The DNA for the CDR3 is TGTGCCAGCAGCTTGGGGGCAACACCATCAAAAGAGACCCAGTACTTC. It yields the protein CASSLGATPSKETQYF.

CDR3 loop: CASRPDRAVDTQYF. The CDR3 DNA sequence: TGTGCCAGCAGGCCGGACAGGGCGGTAGATACGCAGTATTTT. The chain is built from TRBV6-1 and TRBJ2-3; 8 nucleotides align to TRBD1. The CDR3 has 14 residues. Germline loops: CDR1 MNHNS, CDR2 SASEGT. The junction had 7 bases not matched to a gene; V was cut back by 6 bases and J by 5 bases.

This chain uses TRBV6-1 with TRBJ1-5, with unresolved D. Looked up from germline, CDR1 is MNHNS and CDR2 is SASEGT. This CDR3 comprises 13 residues. V was trimmed by 8 bases and J by 7 bases, leaving 15 bases between them. The CDR3 reads CASVPMFGQPQHF. Here the CDR3 DNA reads TGTGCCAGCGTCCCCATGTTCGGGCAGCCCCAGCATTTT.

The chain links TRBV18 to TRBJ1-4; no clear D gene. The CDR3 is made up of 18 amino acids. Germline-derived CDR1 and CDR2 are KGHSH and LQKENI. Trimming cost V 2 bases and J 0 bases, with 16 bases left between them. The CDR3 spells CASSPLGPDFATNEKLFF. CDR3 bases: TGTGCCAGCTCACCATTAGGGCCGGACTTTGCAACTAATGAAAAACTGTTTTTT.

The chain couples TRBV15 to TRBJ2-2; D perhaps matches TRBD1 (6 bases). Trimming removed 1 base from V and 5 bases from J, with 14 bases in between. The CDR3 spans 16 residues. CDR1 is LNHNV, CDR2 YYDKDF, per germline (reference sequence). CDR3 DNA sequence: TGTGCCACCAGCAGAGGGTGGGGGCGAGGAACCGGGGAGCTGTTTTTT. The encoded protein is CATSRGWGRGTGELFF.

The chain has TRBV6-5 and TRBJ1-1, with D tentatively TRBD1 (6 bases). There are 14 residues in the CDR3. Trimming took 6 bases from V and 0 from J, leaving 11 bases between them. Germline CDR1 reads MNHEY; CDR2 reads SVGAGI. CDR3 loop: CASSLDRLNTEAFF. CDR3 sequence (DNA): TGTGCCAGCAGCCTAGACAGGCTGAACACTGAAGCTTTCTTT.